The rows below give T cell receptor beta chains drawn from one sample of a study of neurological immune-mediated disorders. TCRdb reprocessed the 5' RACE reads via MiXCR and lists one record per CDR3 protein. The sample consists of around 130,000 distinct CDR3 sequences, about 3.2% of them appearing once. The sample taken for sequencing was PBMCs. These receptors all stem from a woman under 40 with multiple sclerosis. The CDR3 runs from the conserved cysteine through the conserved F or W. D genes are given only for firm matches. Clone size is not always given. Where it is, it says once, few, many or a class for expanded clones.

TRBJ2-7,TRBV7-2,few,-,TGTGCCAGCAGCTTAGAAGCTAGCATATCCTACGAGCAGTACTTC,CASSLEASISYEQYF
TRBJ2-2,TRBV25-1,few,TRBD2,TGTGCCAGCAGTCGTTTTAGCGGGACGAACACCGGGGAGCTGTTTTTT,CASSRFSGTNTGELFF
TRBJ1-4,TRBV20-1,many,-,TGCAGTGCTACTGGCCGGGAGGAAAAACTGTTTTTT,CSATGREEKLFF
TRBJ1-2,TRBV18,many,-,TGTGCCAGCTCACCACTGGACAGTGGCTATGGCTACACCTTC,CASSPLDSGYGYTF
TRBJ1-1,TRBV6-2/TRBV6-3,many,-,TGTGCCAGCAGTTATATGGGCGTCACTGAAGCTTTCTTT,CASSYMGVTEAFF
TRBJ2-7,TRBV14,many,-,TGTGCCAGCAGCCATTCATTCGGACTCTCTTCCTACGAGCAGTACTTC,CASSHSFGLSSYEQYF
TRBJ2-1,TRBV2,many,-,TGTGCCAGCAAGGTGGACTCCCCCTACAATGAGCAGTTCTTC,CASKVDSPYNEQFF
TRBJ1-1,TRBV5-6,many,-,TGTGCCAGCAGTCCCCCATTAAAGGGGATTTGGCGCATGAACACTGAAGCTTTCTTT,CASSPPLKGIWRMNTEAFF
TRBJ1-5,TRBV6-2/TRBV6-3,many,-,TGTGCCAGCAGTTACTCGTCGGGGGCGGCTCAGCCCCAGCATTTT,CASSYSSGAAQPQHF
TRBJ1-3,TRBV29-1,many,TRBD1,TGCAGCGTTGTAACAGGGGCTGGAAACACCATATATTTT,CSVVTGAGNTIYF
TRBJ2-5,TRBV6-6,many,-,TGTGCCAGCAGTTACTCGCAGTTACAAGAGACCCAGTACTTC,CASSYSQLQETQYF
TRBJ1-1,TRBV29-1,-,TRBD1,TGCAGCGTCAGACAGGGGGGGAACACTGAAGCTTTCTTT,CSVRQGGNTEAFF
TRBJ2-3,TRBV5-1,many,TRBD2,TGCGCCAGCAGCGGAGGACTAGCGGGAGGGCGTCGACAGGGGCAGTATTTT,CASSGGLAGGRRQGQYF
TRBJ2-7,TRBV2,many,TRBD1,TGTGCCAGCAGTGAAACTTCCGGGACAGGGGCCTACGAGCAGTACTTC,CASSETSGTGAYEQYF
TRBJ2-7,TRBV2,many,-,TGTGCCAGCAGCGACGCCCGTCAGGGACTCGAGCAGTACTTC,CASSDARQGLEQYF
TRBJ2-7,TRBV29-1,-,TRBD1,TGCAGCGTTGAAAGGACAGGGGGTTACGAGCAGTACTTC,CSVERTGGYEQYF
TRBJ2-3,TRBV20-1,many,TRBD2,TGCAGTGCTAGAGCAGGCAGCGGGGGATCCCGCACAGATACGCAGTATTTT,CSARAGSGGSRTDTQYF
TRBJ1-2,TRBV5-6,-,-,TGTGCCAGCAGCTTGGTGTCCCGCGATTATGGCTACACCTTC,CASSLVSRDYGYTF
TRBJ2-2,TRBV2,many,TRBD2,TGTGCCAGCAGTTCTGCGGGGGTCGCCGGGGAGCTGTTTTTT,CASSSAGVAGELFF
TRBJ1-4,TRBV20-1,many,TRBD1,TGCAGTGCTAGTCTCGGCGGGACAGGGGGAGAAAAACTGTTTTTT,CSASLGGTGGEKLFF
TRBJ1-2,TRBV6-5,many,-,TGTGCCAGCAGTCCCGGGGGGACGGTCTATGGCTACACCTTC,CASSPGGTVYGYTF
TRBJ2-1,TRBV7-2,many,-,TGTGCCAGCAGCTTAATCTGGGCCTACAATGAGCAGTTCTTC,CASSLIWAYNEQFF
TRBJ2-2,TRBV20-1,many,-,TGCAGTGCTAGAAGGGACCCGAGGGGAACCGGGGAGCTGTTTTTT,CSARRDPRGTGELFF
TRBJ2-1,TRBV7-9,many,-,TGTGCCAGCAGCTTGGCGCCGGACAATGAGCAGTTCTTC,CASSLAPDNEQFF
TRBJ2-7,TRBV20-1,-,TRBD2,TGCAGTGCTAACAGCGGGAGTTACGAGCAGTACTTC,CSANSGSYEQYF
TRBJ1-2,TRBV3-1,many,-,TGTGCCAGCAGCCTCACCGGCTATGGCTACACCTTC,CASSLTGYGYTF